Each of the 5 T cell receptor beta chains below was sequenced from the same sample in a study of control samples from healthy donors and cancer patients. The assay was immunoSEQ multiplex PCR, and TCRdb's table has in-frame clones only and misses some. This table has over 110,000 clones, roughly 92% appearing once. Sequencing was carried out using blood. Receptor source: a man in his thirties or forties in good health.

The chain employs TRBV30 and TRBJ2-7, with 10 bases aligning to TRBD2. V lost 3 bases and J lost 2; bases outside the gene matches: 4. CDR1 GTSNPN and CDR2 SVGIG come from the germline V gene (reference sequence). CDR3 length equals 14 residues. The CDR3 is CAWSWTSGTYEQYF. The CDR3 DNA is TGTGCCTGGAGCTGGACTAGCGGCACCTACGAGCAGTACTTC.

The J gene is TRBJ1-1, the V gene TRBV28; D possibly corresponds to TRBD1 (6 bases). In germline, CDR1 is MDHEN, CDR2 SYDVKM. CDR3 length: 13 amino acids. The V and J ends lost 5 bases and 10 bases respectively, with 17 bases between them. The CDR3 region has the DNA TGTGCCAGCAGTGTCGGGGGCATACTGAGAGCTTTCTTT. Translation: CASSVGGILRAFF.

The CDR3 nucleotides read TGTGCCAGCAGTTCTCGTTCGGGGGGGACTAGCGGGAGACAAAGCACAGATACGCAGTATTTT. Translation gives CASSSRSGGTSGRQSTDTQYF. The rearrangement uses TRBV27 and TRBJ2-3, with TRBD2 matching over 14 bases. Germline V gene data show CDR1 as MNHEY and CDR2 as SMNVEV (reference sequence). V lost 4 bases to trimming and J lost 0 bases; unmatched junction nucleotides: 15. The CDR3 extends over 21 amino acids.

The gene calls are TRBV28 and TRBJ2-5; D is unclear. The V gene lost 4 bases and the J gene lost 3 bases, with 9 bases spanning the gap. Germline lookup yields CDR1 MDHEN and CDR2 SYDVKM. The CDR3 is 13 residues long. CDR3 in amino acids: CASSSPMKETQYF. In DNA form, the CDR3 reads TGTGCCAGCAGTTCCCCCATGAAAGAGACCCAGTACTTC.

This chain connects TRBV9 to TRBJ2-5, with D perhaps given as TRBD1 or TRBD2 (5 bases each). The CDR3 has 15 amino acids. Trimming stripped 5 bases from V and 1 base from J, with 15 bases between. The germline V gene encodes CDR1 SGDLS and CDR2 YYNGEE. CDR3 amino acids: CASSPMGVVQETQYF. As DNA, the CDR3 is TGTGCCAGCAGTCCGATGGGGGTGGTCCAAGAGACCCAGTACTTC. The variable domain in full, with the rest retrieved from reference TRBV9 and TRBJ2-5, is DSGVTQTPKHLITATGQRVTLRCSPRSGDLSVYWYQQSLDQGLQFLIQYYNGEERAKGNILERFSAQQFPDLHSELNLSSLELGDSALYFCASSPMGVVQETQYFGPGTRLLVL.